This T cell receptor (beta chain) originates from a study of blood T cell repertoires in COVID-19. The overall study: Italy, Spain and the United States were the sources of the convalescent and acute COVID-19 samples. PBMCs, B-cell-depleted T cells, or T cells provided the cDNA or gDNA that made up the material.

Original processing methods: Reference gene primer amplification gave estimated nucleated cell counts. Data came from immunoSEQ multiplex PCR; TCRdb stores just in-frame clones and leaves some out. That table furnishes V, J and clone size, whereas the DNA furnished D and trimming. This table has some 170,000 clones, roughly four fifths appearing once. Germline-derived CDR1 and CDR2 are MDHEN and SYDVKM. Trimming took off 6 bases at V and 3 bases at J, with 12 bases between the two ends. This CDR3 contains 13 residues. This sequence originates from a man in his sixties with active or convalescent COVID-19. Sequences were obtained from peripheral blood. The chain joins TRBV28 to TRBJ2-7; TRBD1 might be the D (5 bases). The CDR3 loop is CASSLPGIYEQYF. CDR3 DNA: TGTGCCAGCAGCCTCCCAGGGATCTACGAGCAGTACTTC.